The 28 T cell receptor beta chains reported below all come from one sample, sequenced in a study of control samples from healthy donors and cancer patients. The data were produced by immunoSEQ multiplex PCR, yet TCRdb's version contains in-frame clones alone and is incomplete. Of about 130,000 clones in the sample, around 90% are singletons; the top ten hold 2% to 2.5%. Source material: blood. These receptors originate from a man aged 18-30 years in good health.

This clone appeared once. The V gene is TRBV6-5, the J gene TRBJ1-2; perhaps TRBD1 as D (5 bases). The CDR3 spans 13 residues. Looked up from germline, CDR1 is MNHEY and CDR2 is SVGAGI. V was pared by 6 bases and J by 4 bases, with 12 bases between. CDR3 DNA: TGTGCCAGCAGCACAGGACCGCGCTATGGCTACACCTTC. Encoded protein: CASSTGPRYGYTF.

The chain joins TRBV7-9 to TRBJ1-6, with a weak D call TRBD1 (5 bases). Germline loops: CDR1 SEHNR, CDR2 FQNEAQ (reference sequence). V lost 5 bases and J 7 bases, leaving 9 bases between the germline ends. The CDR3 is 13 residues long. The CDR3 protein is CASSTTGNSPLHF. The CDR3 DNA reads as TGTGCCAGCAGCACAACAGGAAATTCACCCCTCCACTTT.

The chain combines TRBV5-4 with TRBJ1-2; TRBD1 is a possible D gene (6 bases). Germline CDR1 is SGHNT and CDR2 is YYREEE (reference sequence). The CDR3 spans 13 residues. V gave up 3 bases and J gave up 7 bases, with 13 bases separating them. CDR3 coding DNA: TGTGCCAGCAGCTCCGGGGGCGACTTTGGCTACACCTTC. Its protein product is CASSSGGDFGYTF.

J is TRBJ2-3 and V is TRBV19; TRBD2 aligns across 14 bases. The CDR3 consists of 17 residues. Germline values: CDR1 LNHDA, CDR2 SQIVND (reference sequence). V was clipped by 3 bases and J by 3 bases; unmatched bases: 5. The CDR3 here is CASSIGTSGGVTDTQYF. As DNA, the CDR3 is TGTGCCAGTAGTATTGGGACTAGCGGGGGAGTGACAGATACGCAGTATTTT.

V gene TRBV28 combines with J gene TRBJ2-4; D not certain. Trimming stripped 6 bases from V and 4 bases from J, with 16 bases between. Looked up from germline, CDR1 is MDHEN and CDR2 is SYDVKM. This CDR3 comprises 15 residues. In DNA form, the CDR3 reads TGTGCCAGCAGCACCCCCGGACCAGTAAAAAACATTCAGTACTTC. Translation gives CASSTPGPVKNIQYF.

The chain links TRBV6-5 to TRBJ1-1, with D perhaps TRBD1 (5 bases). CDR1 and CDR2 (germline): MNHEY, SVGAGI. V dropped 4 bases and J dropped 3 bases, with 9 bases sitting between them. The CDR3 is 13 amino acids. CDR3 bases: TGTGCCAGCAGTTTACAGGCCCACACTGAAGCTTTCTTT. This translates into CASSLQAHTEAFF.

The chain joins TRBV9 to TRBJ2-1; D is possibly TRBD1 or TRBD2 (6 bases each). The CDR3 contains 15 residues. The germline V gene has CDR1 SGDLS and CDR2 YYNGEE. V was trimmed by 0 bases and J by 1 base, leaving 8 bases between them. The CDR3 sequence: CASSVEGGSYNEQFF. In DNA, the CDR3 is TGTGCCAGCAGCGTAGAGGGGGGTTCCTACAATGAGCAGTTCTTC.

The chain links TRBV19 to TRBJ1-4; unclear D gene. The CDR3 is 11 amino acids. The germline gives CDR1 LNHDA, CDR2 SQIVND (reference sequence). The V and J ends lost 9 bases and 8 bases respectively, with 10 bases between them. DNA of the CDR3: TGTGCCAGCCGAGTGGCCGAAAAACTGTTTTTT. This gives the protein CASRVAEKLFF.

The CDR3 loop is CASSQDLSSYEQYF. The CDR3 DNA follows: TGTGCCAGCAGCCAGGACCTTAGCTCCTACGAGCAGTACTTC. This chain connects TRBV3-1 (or the pseudogene TRBV3-2) to TRBJ2-7; D ambiguous. V was shortened by 3 bases and J by 0 bases, with 9 bases between the two germline ends. CDR1 LGHDT and CDR2 YNNKEL come from the germline V gene (reference sequence). This CDR3 contains 14 residues.

V is TRBV11-2 and J is TRBJ2-2; TRBD1 matches 7 bases. CDR1 is SGHAT, CDR2 FQNNGV, per germline. This CDR3 is built from 14 residues. The V and J ends lost 5 bases and 5 bases, in that order; junction bases with no gene match: 5. CDR3: CASSLTGVTGELFF. CDR3 in DNA: TGTGCCAGCAGCCTTACAGGGGTTACCGGGGAGCTGTTTTTT.

V gene TRBV28 combines with J gene TRBJ1-6; D is uncertain. The germline V gene has CDR1 MDHEN and CDR2 SYDVKM. The CDR3 runs to 14 residues. Deletions cut 7 bases from V and 7 bases from J, with 14 bases between. The CDR3 DNA sequence: TGTGCCAGCATGCTCGGCCAGTTAAATTCACCCCTCCACTTT. Translating gives CASMLGQLNSPLHF.

This chain uses TRBV5-4 with TRBJ2-2, with D possibly being TRBD2 (5 bases). With 4 bases removed from V and 4 bases from J, the gap between germline ends came to 14 bases. The CDR3 spans 15 residues. Germline CDR1 and CDR2: SGHNT and YYREEE (reference sequence). In nucleotides, the CDR3 is TGTGCCAGCAGCGCGGACTGGTCGTCCACCGGGGAGCTGTTTTTT. As protein: CASSADWSSTGELFF.

This chain uses TRBV11-3 with TRBJ2-3, with D perhaps being TRBD1 or TRBD2 (6 bases each). The CDR3 runs to 15 residues. Germline CDR1 and CDR2: SGHNT and YENEEA. With 0 bases removed from V and 6 bases from J, the gap between germline ends came to 13 bases. The CDR3 loop reads CASSLEGGIGDTQYF. The CDR3 nucleotides are TGTGCCAGCAGCTTAGAAGGGGGGATCGGGGATACGCAGTATTTT.

This clone was detected a few times. This rearrangement joins TRBV7-9 to TRBJ2-1, with D tentatively TRBD2 (5 bases). Trimming shortened V by 5 bases and J by 8 bases, and 16 bases separated the two germline ends. The germline V gene encodes CDR1 SEHNR and CDR2 FQNEAQ (reference sequence). The CDR3 consists of 14 residues. CDR3 amino acids: CASSGARGIDEQFF. Written as DNA, the CDR3 is TGTGCCAGCAGCGGAGCTCGAGGGATCGATGAGCAGTTCTTC. Full variable domain (outside the CDR3, taken from reference TRBV7-9 and TRBJ2-1): DTGVSQNPRHKITKRGQNVTFRCDPISEHNRLYWYRQTLGQGPEFLTYFQNEAQLEKSRLLSDRFSAERPKGSFSTLEIQRTEQGDSAMYLCASSGARGIDEQFFGPGTRLTVL.

The chain couples TRBV5-1 to TRBJ1-1, with D unresolved. The CDR3 contains 14 residues. The germline gives CDR1 SGHRS, CDR2 YFSETQ. V was pared by 2 bases and J by 5 bases, with 13 bases between. The chain's CDR3 is CASSLQTGGTEAFF. Written as DNA, the CDR3 is TGCGCCAGCAGCTTACAAACCGGTGGTACTGAAGCTTTCTTT.

The CDR3 here is CASKLAGISGEQFF. The CDR3 DNA reads as TGTGCCAGCAAATTAGCGGGTATCTCGGGTGAGCAGTTCTTC. This sequence joins TRBV7-9 and TRBJ2-1; 7 bases map to TRBD2. Per germline, CDR1 SEHNR and CDR2 FQNEAQ (reference sequence). This CDR3 comprises 14 residues. The J segment lost 9 bases and the V segment lost 7 bases, leaving 12 bases of the junction unmatched.

This chain uses TRBV29-1 with TRBJ1-1, with D possibly matching TRBD1 (5 bases). The CDR3 sequence is 13 residues long. Trimming took off 4 bases at V and 4 bases at J, with 13 bases between the two ends. CDR1 and CDR2 (germline): SQVTM, ANQGSEA. CDR3 sequence reads: CSVGGRVGTEAFF. Here the CDR3 DNA reads TGCAGCGTTGGCGGCAGGGTGGGCACTGAAGCTTTCTTT.

The V and J genes are TRBV30 and TRBJ2-6, with unresolved D. Trimming shortened V by 0 bases and J by 2 bases, and 8 bases separated the two germline ends. The CDR3 length is 15 residues. Germline assignment: CDR1 GTSNPN and CDR2 SVGIG (reference sequence). CDR3 in DNA: TGTGCCTGGAGTGTACCCCCGGCTGGGGCCAACGTCCTGACTTTC. It is translated as CAWSVPPAGANVLTF.

The gene calls are TRBV9 and TRBJ2-2, with 10 positions matching TRBD2. Trimming at V came to 7 bases and at J to 5 bases, leaving 5 bases not matched to a gene. The CDR3 sequence is 14 residues long. Germline V gene lookup returns CDR1 SGDLS and CDR2 YYNGEE. The CDR3 is CASGLAGATGELFF. The CDR3 coding sequence is TGTGCCAGCGGGCTAGCGGGAGCTACCGGGGAGCTGTTTTTT.

J is TRBJ2-7 and V is TRBV28; D is perhaps TRBD2 (5 bases). Germline lookup yields CDR1 MDHEN and CDR2 SYDVKM. V was shortened by 3 bases and J by 3 bases, with 21 bases between the two germline ends. The CDR3 is 17 residues long. The CDR3: CASSFAASGWNGYEQYF. In DNA form, the CDR3 reads TGTGCCAGCAGTTTTGCTGCGTCGGGGTGGAATGGCTACGAGCAGTACTTC.

A few counts support this clone. Written as DNA, the CDR3 is TGTGCCAGCAGTTCCGCGCCGACCGGAACCGGGGAGCTGTTTTTT. This gives the protein CASSSAPTGTGELFF. This chain joins TRBV6-5 and TRBJ2-2; D call uncertain. The CDR3 runs 15 residues. V dropped 4 bases and J dropped 5 bases, with 14 bases sitting between them. Germline V lookup: CDR1 MNHEY, CDR2 SVGAGI.

The chain joins TRBV6-5 to TRBJ1-1, with 10 bases identical to TRBD1. Germline V CDR1 and CDR2: MNHEY, SVGAGI. Losses at the gene ends were 0 bases for V and 6 bases for J; bases not matched to a gene: 7. The CDR3 covers 16 residues. CDR3 nucleotide sequence: TGTGCCAGCAGTTACTCGGGACAGGGGTGGCAACCTGAAGCTTTCTTT. The encoded protein is CASSYSGQGWQPEAFF.

The rearrangement joins TRBV6-2 or TRBV6-3 to TRBJ2-2, with unresolved D. CDR3 length: 12 residues. From germline, CDR1 is MNHEY and CDR2 SVGEGT. Between the trimmed V and J ends, which lost 6 bases and 2 bases, there was a span of 4 bases. CDR3 DNA: TGTGCCAGCAGCCAAAACACCGGGGAGCTGTTTTTT. Translated: CASSQNTGELFF.

The chain links TRBV6-5 to TRBJ1-5, with no clear D. The CDR3 covers 14 residues. The V gene's germline CDR1 is MNHEY and CDR2 SVGAGI. V lost 2 bases and J 6 bases, leaving 11 bases between the germline ends. The CDR3, as DNA: TGTGCCAGCAGTTACGAGGCCGGGTTTCAGCCCCAGCATTTT. Amino acids: CASSYEAGFQPQHF.

This clone was recorded a few times. CDR3 nucleotides: TGTGCCAGCAGCAGTACAGGGGGAGGTTATGGCTACACCTTC. As protein: CASSSTGGGYGYTF. The chain has TRBV6-2 or TRBV6-3 and TRBJ1-2, with 8 bases identical to TRBD1. Germline V gives CDR1 MNHEY, CDR2 SVGEGT. V lost 6 bases and J lost 5; bases outside the gene matches: 8. There are 14 residues in the CDR3.

CDR3 sequence (DNA): TGTGCCAGCACGGCAGGGTTTGCCGGGGAGCTGTTTTTT. Its protein is CASTAGFAGELFF. The chain couples TRBV6-5 to TRBJ2-2; TRBD1 is a possible D gene (5 bases). With 7 bases removed from V and 6 bases from J, the gap between germline ends came to 12 bases. The CDR3 totals 13 residues. Germline assignment: CDR1 MNHEY and CDR2 SVGAGI.

The chain uses TRBV4-3 and TRBJ2-5, with TRBD1 identical over 8 bases. Germline V gene lookup returns CDR1 LGHNA and CDR2 YSLEER. This CDR3 is built from 18 residues. Trimming cost V 1 base and J 3 bases; bases outside gene matches: 13. CDR3 bases: TGCGCCAGCAGCCAAGGTCTATACGGGACAGGAGGAAAAGAGACCCAGTACTTC. Amino acids: CASSQGLYGTGGKETQYF.

This clone appeared a single time. J is TRBJ1-3 and V is TRBV5-1; 7 bases are shared with TRBD1. J lost 3 bases, V lost 2 bases, and 2 bases had no gene match. CDR3 length equals 14 residues. Germline V CDR1 and CDR2: SGHRS, YFSETQ. For the CDR3, the DNA is TGCGCCAGCAGCTTCGGACAGGATGGAAACACCATATATTTT. Translated, it gives CASSFGQDGNTIYF. The full variable domain, completed using reference TRBV5-1 and TRBJ1-3, is KAGVTQTPRYLIKTRGQQVTLSCSPISGHRSVSWYQQTPGQGLQFLFEYFSETQRNKGNFPGRFSGRQFSNSRSEMNVSTLELGDSALYLCASSFGQDGNTIYFGEGSWLTVV.